The 25 T cell receptor beta chains in this list originate from one sample, sequenced in a study of blood T cell repertoires in COVID-19 (dated by TCRdb to the early 2020s). The method behind the library was the immunoSEQ multiplex PCR assay. Sourced from immuneACCESS, this table was stored by TCRdb with only in-frame sequences that have V and J called. A share of the clones is absent; for the studies checked, an unresolved V gene accounts for under half, and the remainder has no known explanation. The sample table holds about 47,000 clones, of which 68% were seen once. The leading ten clones occupy 8.8% of the sample. The sample comprised peripheral blood. All receptors come from a woman aged 70-85 years with acute or convalescent COVID-19.

This chain connects TRBV28 to TRBJ2-5, with TRBD1 matching 7 bases. CDR3 length: 16 amino acids. Losses at the gene ends were 3 bases for V and 5 bases for J; bases not matched to a gene: 12. Germline values: CDR1 MDHEN, CDR2 SYDVKM. DNA for the CDR3: TGTGCCAGCAGTTTTTATCGGACAGGCCATTCGGAGACCCAGTACTTC. It yields the protein CASSFYRTGHSETQYF. Filled out from reference TRBV28 and TRBJ2-5, the complete variable domain reads DVKVTQSSRYLVKRTGEKVFLECVQDMDHENMFWYRQDPGLGLRLIYFSYDVKMKEKGDIPEGYSVSREKKERFSLILESASTNQTSMYLCASSFYRTGHSETQYFGPGTRLLVL.

V gene TRBV7-9 combines with J gene TRBJ2-3; TRBD1 agrees at 8 bases. The CDR3 has 17 residues. From germline, CDR1 is SEHNR and CDR2 FQNEAQ (reference sequence). The V and J ends lost 11 bases and 1 base, in that order; junction bases with no gene match: 17. The CDR3 DNA reads TGTGCCGGACGTGAGACAGGGGTTGGCCTTGGCACAGATACGCAGTATTTT. It encodes CAGRETGVGLGTDTQYF.

This clone was observed once. The rearrangement uses TRBV27 and TRBJ2-5; D is perhaps TRBD1 (5 bases). This CDR3 region has 14 residues. V dropped 3 bases and J dropped 1 base, with 9 bases sitting between them. Germline CDR1 is MNHEY and CDR2 is SMNVEV (reference sequence). CDR3 protein: CASSFRQTQETQYF. In nucleotides, the CDR3 is TGTGCCAGCAGTTTCCGACAGACCCAAGAGACCCAGTACTTC.

The CDR3 loop is CASSLGRGEQFF. The CDR3 nucleotides are TGTGCCAGCAGTTTGGGCAGGGGGGAGCAGTTCTTC. The J gene is TRBJ2-1, the V gene TRBV12-3 or TRBV12-4, with 7 bases matching TRBD1. The CDR3 consists of 12 residues. With V trimmed by 3 bases and J by 10 bases, 3 bases remained unmatched.

The chain recombines TRBV28 with TRBJ2-6, with TRBD2 as a possible D gene (5 bases). Germline CDR1 is MDHEN and CDR2 is SYDVKM. V was cut by 8 bases and J by 7 bases, with 9 bases left in between. This CDR3 has 12 amino acids. The CDR3 loop reads CASQRAANVLTF. In DNA form, the CDR3 reads TGTGCCAGCCAGAGGGCCGCCAACGTCCTGACTTTC.

The chain has TRBV19 and TRBJ1-1; 11 bases fit TRBD1. Looked up from germline, CDR1 is LNHDA and CDR2 is SQIVND (reference sequence). This CDR3 comprises 15 residues. The V and J ends lost 1 base and 5 bases, in that order; junction bases with no gene match: 3. The CDR3 loop is CASSIGTGGWTEAFF. Here the CDR3 DNA reads TGTGCCAGTAGTATAGGGACAGGGGGCTGGACTGAAGCTTTCTTT.

This clone was detected a few times. The chain is built from TRBV19 and TRBJ1-2, with D possibly TRBD1 on 5 matching bases. The CDR3 contains 15 residues. From germline, CDR1 is LNHDA and CDR2 SQIVND (reference sequence). V lost 2 bases and J lost 4, with 14 bases in between. CDR3 nucleotides: TGTGCCAGTAGTATACCGGACATTACCCTCTATGGCTACACCTTC. Translating gives CASSIPDITLYGYTF. Looking up the rest from reference TRBV19 and TRBJ1-2 gives the full variable domain: DGGITQSPKYLFRKEGQNVTLSCEQNLNHDAMYWYRQDPGQGLRLIYYSQIVNDFQKGDIAEGYSVSREKKESFPLTVTSAQKNPTAFYLCASSIPDITLYGYTFGSGTRLTVV.

The rearrangement uses TRBV5-4 and TRBJ2-7; 13 nucleotides align to TRBD2. J was trimmed by 4 bases and V by 4 bases; bases with no gene match: 5. The CDR3 totals 15 residues. Germline V gives CDR1 SGHNT, CDR2 YYREEE (reference sequence). The chain's CDR3 is CASSPGTSGTYEQYF. In DNA, the CDR3 is TGTGCCAGCAGCCCCGGGACTAGCGGGACATACGAGCAGTACTTC.

This chain connects TRBV4-1 to TRBJ1-3; D is perhaps TRBD1 (6 bases). CDR1 is MGHRA, CDR2 YSYEKL, per germline. CDR3 length: 15 residues. Trimming removed 4 bases at V and 4 bases at J, with 14 bases between. The CDR3 DNA is TGCGCCAGCAGCCGGGTTCCAGGACAGGGAAACACCATATATTTT. Translating gives CASSRVPGQGNTIYF.

The J gene is TRBJ2-2, the V gene TRBV13, with a weak D call TRBD2 (6 bases). CDR3 length equals 16 residues. The germline V gene encodes CDR1 PRHDT and CDR2 FYEKMQ (reference sequence). V was cut by 5 bases and J by 1 base, with 14 bases left in between. The CDR3, as DNA: TGTGCCAGCAGCCTACCTCGCGGGGAGAACACCGGGGAGCTGTTTTTT. Amino acids: CASSLPRGENTGELFF.

This clone was observed a handful of times. Other DNA sequences in this sample translate to the same CDR3. The chain joins TRBV9 to TRBJ2-1; 7 bases align to TRBD2. The length of the CDR3 is 15 residues. Germline CDR1 and CDR2: SGDLS and YYNGEE. Trimming at V came to 0 bases and at J to 7 bases, leaving 7 bases not matched to a gene. The CDR3 sequence: CASSVGGSGLNEQFF. In DNA form, the CDR3 reads TGTGCCAGCAGCGTAGGGGGTAGCGGGTTGAATGAGCAGTTCTTC.

The chain is built from TRBV11-3 and TRBJ2-2; TRBD1 is a possible D gene (5 bases). The ends were cut back, 3 bases at V and 4 bases at J, with 12 bases in the middle. CDR1 and CDR2 from the germline V gene are SGHNT and YENEEA. The CDR3 is 15 amino acids. The CDR3 spells CASSLGQGVTGELFF. DNA for the CDR3: TGTGCCAGCAGCTTGGGTCAGGGCGTCACCGGGGAGCTGTTTTTT.

The V and J genes are TRBV3-1 (or the pseudogene TRBV3-2) and TRBJ1-4; D not certain. The CDR3 has 15 amino acids. The ends were cut back, 0 bases at V and 3 bases at J, with 8 bases in the middle. CDR1 and CDR2 from the germline V gene are LGHDT and YNNKEL (reference sequence). CDR3 nucleotide sequence: TGTGCCAGCAGCCAAGATCCCACAGCTAATGAAAAACTGTTTTTT. Amino acid sequence: CASSQDPTANEKLFF.

CDR3 in DNA: TGCGCCAGCAGCCCCCTAGCGGGAGACGGCACAGATACGCAGTATTTT. Protein product: CASSPLAGDGTDTQYF. The chain combines TRBV5-1 with TRBJ2-3, with 10 nucleotides matching TRBD2. This CDR3 contains 16 residues. Germline V lookup: CDR1 SGHRS, CDR2 YFSETQ. V shed 4 bases and J 1 base; nucleotides not matched to a gene: 6. Based on the CDR3 plus reference TRBV5-1 and TRBJ2-3, the full variable domain is KAGVTQTPRYLIKTRGQQVTLSCSPISGHRSVSWYQQTPGQGLQFLFEYFSETQRNKGNFPGRFSGRQFSNSRSEMNVSTLELGDSALYLCASSPLAGDGTDTQYFGPGTRLTVL.

This chain uses TRBV19 with TRBJ1-4; 9 nucleotides agree with TRBD1. The CDR3 totals 16 residues. V lost 4 bases and J lost 6; bases outside the gene matches: 9. From germline, CDR1 is LNHDA and CDR2 SQIVND (reference sequence). CDR3 loop: CASSTVQGALDEKLFF. The CDR3 region has the DNA TGTGCCAGTAGTACAGTACAGGGGGCTTTGGATGAAAAACTGTTTTTT.

The genes are TRBV11-1 and TRBJ2-3; D might be TRBD2 (5 bases). CDR3 length equals 14 residues. Germline CDR1 reads SGHAT; CDR2 reads FQDESV (reference sequence). V lost 1 base and J 5 bases, leaving 10 bases between the germline ends. This CDR3 is CASSLGQRVDTQYF. The CDR3 DNA reads TGTGCCAGCAGCTTAGGGCAGAGGGTAGATACGCAGTATTTT. Full variable domain (outside the CDR3, taken from reference TRBV11-1 and TRBJ2-3): EAEVAQSPRYKITEKSQAVAFWCDPISGHATLYWYRQILGQGPELLVQFQDESVVDDSQLPKDRFSAERLKGVDSTLKIQPAELGDSAMYLCASSLGQRVDTQYFGPGTRLTVL.

This sequence joins TRBV2 and TRBJ2-1, with 7 bases aligning to TRBD1. The CDR3 is 13 amino acids. V lost 2 bases, J lost 9 bases, and 4 bases stayed unmatched. Per germline, CDR1 SNHLY and CDR2 FYNNEI. The CDR3 bases are TGTGCCAGCAGTGAAAGGGGGCAGGGTGAGCAGTTCTTC. This codes for CASSERGQGEQFF.

The rearrangement joins TRBV5-1 to TRBJ2-2; 7 bases line up with TRBD1. Germline trimming cut 5 bases from V and 2 bases from J; bases unmatched to any gene: 6. CDR3 length: 15 amino acids. CDR1 SGHRS and CDR2 YFSETQ come from the germline V gene. The CDR3 reads CASSSGGINTGELFF. CDR3 DNA: TGCGCCAGCAGTTCAGGGGGAATTAACACCGGGGAGCTGTTTTTT.

This rearrangement joins TRBV6-1 to TRBJ2-3, with D possibly matching TRBD2 (7 bases). Trimming left V 3 bases short and J 4 bases short, with 14 bases between. The CDR3 length is 15 residues. Looked up from germline, CDR1 is MNHNS and CDR2 is SASEGT. The CDR3 loop is CASSERGPASDTQYF. The CDR3 DNA reads TGTGCCAGCAGTGAGCGGGGGCCGGCCTCAGATACGCAGTATTTT.

V gene TRBV5-1 combines with J gene TRBJ2-5, with 9 bases fitting TRBD2. After removal of 4 bases from V and 6 bases from J, the junction contained 13 bases not matched to a gene. There are 16 residues in the CDR3. Per germline, CDR1 SGHRS and CDR2 YFSETQ. CDR3 amino acids: CASSNNSGSIPKTQYF. DNA for the CDR3: TGCGCCAGCAGCAACAATAGCGGGAGTATCCCCAAGACCCAGTACTTC. Using reference TRBV5-1 and TRBJ2-5 for the parts outside the CDR3, the full variable domain is KAGVTQTPRYLIKTRGQQVTLSCSPISGHRSVSWYQQTPGQGLQFLFEYFSETQRNKGNFPGRFSGRQFSNSRSEMNVSTLELGDSALYLCASSNNSGSIPKTQYFGPGTRLLVL.

This chain joins TRBV6-5 and TRBJ1-3; D possibly corresponds to TRBD1 (5 bases). The CDR3 spans 15 residues. Germline V gene lookup returns CDR1 MNHEY and CDR2 SVGAGI. Between the trimmed V and J ends, which lost 8 bases and 0 bases, there was a span of 14 bases. CDR3 coding DNA: TGTGCCAGCGCTACAGGTGGATACTCTGGAAACACCATATATTTT. Protein: CASATGGYSGNTIYF.

The sample holds many counts of this clone. In nucleotides, the CDR3 is TGTGCCAGCAGCCTAGGAACAGGGGATGCCGTTATGGTTCCTGGAAACACCATATATTTT. Translating it yields CASSLGTGDAVMVPGNTIYF. This chain uses TRBV28 with TRBJ1-3; 7 bases line up with TRBD1. J was trimmed by 2 bases and V by 6 bases; bases with no gene match: 22. The CDR3 has 20 amino acids. Germline V gives CDR1 MDHEN, CDR2 SYDVKM.

The chain links TRBV6-1 to TRBJ1-2; D perhaps matches TRBD1 (5 bases). The V gene lost 4 bases and the J gene lost 0 bases, with 15 bases spanning the gap. CDR3 length: 16 amino acids. The germline V gene encodes CDR1 MNHNS and CDR2 SASEGT. CDR3 amino acids: CASSAQGDSANYGYTF. The CDR3 DNA sequence: TGTGCCAGCAGTGCCCAGGGTGACAGCGCTAACTATGGCTACACCTTC.

The chain joins TRBV13 to TRBJ2-1, with 15 positions matching TRBD2. This CDR3 has 18 residues. After removal of 5 bases from V and 6 bases from J, the junction contained 11 bases not matched to a gene. The V gene's germline CDR1 is PRHDT and CDR2 FYEKMQ (reference sequence). CDR3 loop: CASSGGLAGGPVFNEQFF. DNA of the CDR3: TGTGCCAGCAGCGGCGGACTAGCGGGAGGGCCAGTTTTCAATGAGCAGTTCTTC.

This chain connects TRBV7-6 to TRBJ2-5, with a tentative D call TRBD1 (8 bases). Germline lookup yields CDR1 SGHVS and CDR2 FNYEAQ. The V and J ends lost 5 bases and 5 bases respectively, with 12 bases between them. The CDR3 has 13 amino acids. The CDR3 is CASSQQGGETQYF. The CDR3 DNA follows: TGTGCCAGCAGCCAACAGGGGGGGGAGACCCAGTACTTC.